This T cell receptor (beta chain) was identified during a study of cytomegalovirus exposure and HLA in healthy donors. General observations from the study: An observed cluster of highly shared sequence variants was recorded as a likely sequencing artifact. Near-uniform donor sequencing depth was presumed by presence/absence analyses.

The V end lost 4 bases, the J end lost 8 bases, and 23 bases lay between the germline ends. Germline V gene lookup returns CDR1 MDHEN and CDR2 SYDVKM. The CDR3 has 16 residues. The PCR made use of 60 Vbeta and 13 Jbeta primers. Produced via immunoSEQ multiplex PCR; TCRdb's table is partial and in-frame only. The profile shows about 180,000 clones, around 77% of them singletons. This clone was seen more than once but under ten times. Its antigen is undetermined. This clonotype was obtained from a man aged 55 to 70 in good health and CMV-seronegative. The chain combines TRBV28 with TRBJ1-2; D might be TRBD1 (6 bases). Sequencing was carried out using PBMCs. CDR3 nucleotide sequence: TGTGCCAGCAGTTCCCCTTGGGGGCCCCAGGGCGTCGGCTACACCTTC. It yields the protein CASSSPWGPQGVGYTF.